This T cell receptor beta chain was sequenced for a study of shared clonotypes between healthy human individuals. For the study at large: Per-donor plates numbered three CD4 naive, three CD4 memory, two CD8 naive and one CD8 memory.

The CDR3 is made up of 13 amino acids. Germline values: CDR1 MNHNY, CDR2 SVGAGI (reference sequence). Trimming took off 5 bases at V and 3 bases at J, with 11 bases between the two ends. The repertoire was sequenced with immunoSEQ multiplex PCR; TCRdb's copy has only in-frame clones and lacks some. The table includes roughly 2,300,000 clones, 92% detected once. The sample consisted of naive CD4+ T cells from PBMCs. Subset meaning: CD45RA+ positively selected. The sequence was obtained from a man aged 18 to 35 in good health. Some clones in this sample may be carry-over from other donors' samples. The rearrangement links TRBV6-6 to TRBJ2-7; D is perhaps TRBD2 (6 bases). This CDR3 reads CASSTQEGYEQYF. CDR3 bases: TGTGCCAGCAGTACCCAGGAGGGCTACGAGCAGTACTTC.